The 21 T cell receptor beta chains reported below all come from one sample, sequenced in a study of blood T cell repertoires in COVID-19. Only in-frame clones appear in the TCRdb table, and some are missing; sequencing was by immunoSEQ multiplex PCR. The data show fewer than 250,000 clones, around 88% seen once. Material: PBMCs or T cells enriched from blood (not recorded which). The source of these receptors is a woman aged 45 to 65 who had recovered from COVID-19.

This chain connects TRBV3-1 (or the pseudogene TRBV3-2) to TRBJ1-2; 10 bases fit TRBD1. The ends lost 4 bases at V and 6 bases at J; junction bases unmatched: 5. Germline V gene lookup returns CDR1 LGHDT and CDR2 YNNKEL (reference sequence). The CDR3 consists of 14 residues. The CDR3 coding sequence is TGTGCCAGCAGCCTGACAGGGGGCCAAAATGGCTACACCTTC. Encoded protein: CASSLTGGQNGYTF.

The chain is built from TRBV5-4 and TRBJ2-1, with a weak D call TRBD2 (6 bases). The V and J ends lost 2 bases and 7 bases respectively, with 10 bases between them. This CDR3 is 13 amino acids long. In germline, CDR1 is SGHNT, CDR2 YYREEE (reference sequence). CDR3 DNA: TGTGCCAGCAGCTTAGCGGGCGTGAATGAGCAGTTCTTC. Translating gives CASSLAGVNEQFF. Full variable domain (missing parts from reference TRBV5-4 and TRBJ2-1): ETGVTQSPTHLIKTRGQQVTLRCSSQSGHNTVSWYQQALGQGPQFIFQYYREEENGRGNFPPRFSGLQFPNYSSELNVNALELDDSALYLCASSLAGVNEQFFGPGTRLTVL.

This sequence joins TRBV27 and TRBJ1-1; D is unresolved. Trimming shortened V by 8 bases and J by 8 bases, and 15 bases separated the two germline ends. The CDR3 contains 12 residues. Germline V gene sequence: CDR1 MNHEY, CDR2 SMNVEV (reference sequence). DNA of the CDR3: TGTGCCAGCCGGTCGGGTTGGCAAGAAGCTTTCTTT. Its translation is CASRSGWQEAFF.

V gene TRBV7-9 combines with J gene TRBJ1-3; 7 bases agree with TRBD1. The junction had 2 bases not matched to a gene; V was cut back by 5 bases and J by 4 bases. CDR3 length: 13 amino acids. Looked up from germline, CDR1 is SEHNR and CDR2 is FQNEAQ (reference sequence). The CDR3 DNA reads as TGTGCCAGCAGCGCGGGACAGGGAAACACCATATATTTT. Its translation: CASSAGQGNTIYF.

V is TRBV27 and J is TRBJ2-1, with D possibly TRBD2 on 6 matching bases. The CDR3 runs 15 residues. The germline V gene encodes CDR1 MNHEY and CDR2 SMNVEV (reference sequence). V lost 3 bases and J lost 2, with 11 bases in between. CDR3 bases: TGTGCCAGCAGTTTGTCTAGCGAGCCCTACAATGAGCAGTTCTTC. Residues: CASSLSSEPYNEQFF.

The rearrangement joins TRBV5-8 to TRBJ1-2; 7 nucleotides line up with TRBD1. This CDR3 comprises 13 residues. After removal of 2 bases from V and 3 bases from J, the junction contained 1 base not matched to a gene. The germline gives CDR1 SGHTS, CDR2 YDEGEE. CDR3 sequence: CASSFDRDYGYTF. CDR3 coding DNA: TGTGCCAGCAGCTTTGACAGGGACTATGGCTACACCTTC.

The chain employs TRBV10-3 and TRBJ2-7; 8 bases match TRBD2. Trimming removed 5 bases from V and 0 bases from J; junction bases left unmatched: 12. In germline, CDR1 is ENHRY, CDR2 SYGVKD. The CDR3 is made up of 17 amino acids. This CDR3 is CAISPAGERENSYEQYF. As DNA, the CDR3 is TGTGCCATCAGTCCTGCCGGTGAGCGGGAGAACTCCTACGAGCAGTACTTC.

V and J are TRBV9 and TRBJ2-5; TRBD2 matches at 15 bases. The CDR3 consists of 17 residues. J lost 4 bases, V lost 3 bases, and 7 bases had no gene match. The germline V gene has CDR1 SGDLS and CDR2 YYNGEE. Here the CDR3 reads CASSGGLAGGPRETQYF. CDR3 DNA: TGTGCCAGCAGCGGGGGACTAGCGGGAGGCCCGAGAGAGACCCAGTACTTC.

This clone was seen a few times. The J gene is TRBJ2-6, the V gene TRBV18; 7 bases are shared with TRBD1. Looked up from germline, CDR1 is KGHSH and CDR2 is LQKENI. The junction had 15 bases not matched to a gene; V was cut back by 4 bases and J by 3 bases. CDR3 length equals 19 residues. The CDR3, as DNA: TGTGCCAGCTCACAAAATACCCCACAGGGGAGACTTGGGGCCAACGTCCTGACTTTC. Its translation: CASSQNTPQGRLGANVLTF.

CDR3 nucleotides: TGCGCCAGCAGTGAGTCGGACAGGGCCTTCAACAATGAGCAGTTCTTC. Its translation is CASSESDRAFNNEQFF. The chain carries TRBV10-1 and TRBJ2-1; 8 bases map to TRBD1. Germline-derived CDR1 and CDR2 are WNHNN and SYGVQD (reference sequence). J was trimmed by 5 bases and V by 0 bases; bases with no gene match: 6. The CDR3 extends over 16 amino acids.

The chain links TRBV4-1 to TRBJ1-2; 8 nucleotides align to TRBD1. The CDR3 runs 15 residues. Germline V gene sequence: CDR1 MGHRA, CDR2 YSYEKL. Trimming took 8 bases from V and 4 from J; bases not matched to a gene: 12. CDR3 in amino acids: CASRGRTGKFYGYTF. DNA of the CDR3: TGCGCCAGCCGCGGACGGACAGGGAAATTCTATGGCTACACCTTC.

V gene TRBV19 combines with J gene TRBJ1-5, with 9 bases aligning to TRBD1. Germline V gene sequence: CDR1 LNHDA, CDR2 SQIVND (reference sequence). The CDR3 consists of 16 residues. V gave up 4 bases and J gave up 2 bases; unmatched junction bases: 6. CDR3 nucleotides: TGTGCCAGTAGTAACGCAAGGACAGGGGGCAATCAGCCCCAGCATTTT. This gives the protein CASSNARTGGNQPQHF.

This clone occurred once. The rearrangement joins TRBV11-2 to TRBJ2-7; 8 positions match TRBD2. This CDR3 contains 17 residues. Germline trimming cut 1 base from V and 1 base from J; bases unmatched to any gene: 9. Germline-derived CDR1 and CDR2 are SGHAT and FQNNGV. The CDR3 nucleotides are TGTGCCAGCAGCTTAGGACGAGGTAGCGGGAAATCCTACGAGCAGTACTTC. Translating it yields CASSLGRGSGKSYEQYF.

This clone was recorded a few times. The V gene is TRBV7-3, the J gene TRBJ2-7; 15 bases are a match to TRBD2. Germline loops: CDR1 SGHTA, CDR2 FQGTGA. V lost 5 bases and J lost 6; bases outside the gene matches: 11. CDR3 length: 17 amino acids. The CDR3 coding sequence is TGTGCCAGCAGCCCACCGGGACTAGCGGGAGGCAGCGGCGAGCAGTACTTC. Its translation: CASSPPGLAGGSGEQYF.

The V and J genes are TRBV29-1 and TRBJ1-1; D not certain. This CDR3 is built from 15 residues. V shed 4 bases and J shed 1 base, with 16 bases lying between them. CDR1 SQVTM and CDR2 ANQGSEA come from the germline V gene. CDR3 sequence reads: CSVALVEKSNTEAFF. CDR3 DNA sequence: TGCAGCGTTGCCCTAGTTGAGAAATCGAACACTGAAGCTTTCTTT.

The chain is built from TRBV13 and TRBJ1-2, with 7 bases identical to TRBD1. J lost 6 bases, V lost 5 bases, and 9 bases had no gene match. The length of the CDR3 is 14 residues. Germline values: CDR1 PRHDT, CDR2 FYEKMQ (reference sequence). In nucleotides, the CDR3 is TGTGCCAGCAGCCCACGTGGCAGGGGGGATGGCTACACCTTC. Amino acids: CASSPRGRGDGYTF.

V gene TRBV5-1 combines with J gene TRBJ1-1, with 10 nucleotides matching TRBD1. The germline gives CDR1 SGHRS, CDR2 YFSETQ. J was trimmed by 10 bases and V by 3 bases; bases with no gene match: 9. The CDR3 is 14 residues long. CDR3 sequence: CASSSTDRGLAAFF. The CDR3 DNA follows: TGCGCCAGCAGCTCCACCGACAGGGGGCTTGCAGCTTTCTTT.

The genes are TRBV10-2 and TRBJ2-6, with D perhaps matching TRBD2 (6 bases). Germline assignment: CDR1 WSHSY and CDR2 SAAADI. Trimming shortened V by 6 bases and J by 4 bases, and 13 bases separated the two germline ends. This CDR3 is built from 15 residues. In nucleotides, the CDR3 is TGCGCCAGCAGGGGCGGAGGGCAGGGGGCCAACGTCCTGACTTTC. Amino acid sequence: CASRGGGQGANVLTF.

This chain connects TRBV12-5 to TRBJ2-3, with 7 bases that match TRBD2. The V gene end was trimmed by 4 bases and the J gene end by 0 bases; junction bases not matched to a gene: 7. CDR1 LGHNT and CDR2 FRNRAP come from the germline V gene. The CDR3 runs 16 residues. The chain's CDR3 is CASGSGRGTSTDTQYF. The CDR3 nucleotides read TGTGCTAGTGGTTCAGGGCGGGGGACTAGCACAGATACGCAGTATTTT. Full variable domain (outside the CDR3, taken from reference TRBV12-5 and TRBJ2-3): DARVTQTPRHKVTEMGQEVTMRCQPILGHNTVFWYRQTMMQGLELLAYFRNRAPLDDSGMPKDRFSAEMPDATLATLKIQPSEPRDSAVYFCASGSGRGTSTDTQYFGPGTRLTVL.

The chain carries TRBV2 and TRBJ2-4; D is undetermined. The CDR3 is 13 residues long. Trimming took off 7 bases at V and 3 bases at J, with 10 bases between the two ends. Germline values: CDR1 SNHLY, CDR2 FYNNEI. For the CDR3, the DNA is TGTGCCAGCACCGGTACCCTCAAAAACATTCAGTACTTC. This encodes CASTGTLKNIQYF.

The CDR3 DNA is TGTGCCAGCAGCATAAGACAGGGAAGCACAGATACGCAGTATTTT. It encodes CASSIRQGSTDTQYF. V and J are TRBV5-5 and TRBJ2-3; TRBD1 aligns across 7 bases. V shed 4 bases and J 0 bases; nucleotides not matched to a gene: 5. The CDR3 runs 15 residues. The germline V gene encodes CDR1 SGHKS and CDR2 YYEKEE (reference sequence).